Presented here are 18 T cell receptor beta chains from one specimen sequenced in a study of blood T cell repertoires in COVID-19. The assay was immunoSEQ multiplex PCR, and TCRdb's table has in-frame clones only and misses some. The table records about 220,000 clones, 88% of them present only once. What was sequenced was PBMCs or T cells enriched from blood (not recorded which). These receptors were taken from a woman aged 50 to 65 with acute COVID-19.

The J gene is TRBJ1-4, the V gene TRBV2, with D maybe TRBD1 (6 bases). The V gene's germline CDR1 is SNHLY and CDR2 FYNNEI. This CDR3 is 14 amino acids long. V lost 8 bases to trimming and J lost 5 bases, with 15 bases between them. CDR3 coding DNA: TGTGCCAGCCAGCCTCGGACAGCAAATGAAAAACTGTTTTTT. This sequence encodes CASQPRTANEKLFF. Variable domain in full (rest from reference TRBV2 and TRBJ1-4): EPEVTQTPSHQVTQMGQEVILRCVPISNHLYFYWYRQILGQKVEFLVSFYNNEISEKSEIFDDQFSVERPDGSNFTLKIRSTKLEDSAMYFCASQPRTANEKLFFGSGTQLSVL.

The chain combines TRBV5-1 with TRBJ2-1; D perhaps matches TRBD2 (6 bases). The germline V gene encodes CDR1 SGHRS and CDR2 YFSETQ. V was pared by 2 bases and J by 0 bases, with 9 bases between. The CDR3 is 15 residues long. DNA for the CDR3: TGCGCCAGCAGCTTAGTCGGGAGCTCCTACAATGAGCAGTTCTTC. It translates to CASSLVGSSYNEQFF.

The chain has TRBV7-8 and TRBJ2-1; D uncertain. From germline, CDR1 is SGHVS and CDR2 FQNEAQ. The length of the CDR3 is 14 residues. Trimming pared 0 bases from V and 5 bases from J, leaving 8 bases between. CDR3 in DNA: TGTGCCAGCAGCTTAGCGAGGCCGGACAATGAGCAGTTCTTC. Protein sequence: CASSLARPDNEQFF.

The chain is built from TRBV3-1 (or the pseudogene TRBV3-2) and TRBJ2-5; D is possibly TRBD1 (5 bases). With 4 bases removed from V and 5 bases from J, the gap between germline ends came to 20 bases. CDR1 is LGHDT and CDR2 is YNNKEL in the germline V gene (reference sequence). The CDR3 sequence is 16 residues long. The CDR3 reads CASSPALGKGSETQYF. The DNA of the CDR3 is TGTGCCAGCAGCCCGGCCCTTGGTAAGGGGTCGGAGACCCAGTACTTC.

CDR3 amino acids: CASSLSPPPGPEAFF. CDR3 nucleotide sequence: TGTGCCAGCAGTTTAAGCCCTCCACCAGGGCCTGAAGCTTTCTTT. This sequence joins TRBV28 and TRBJ1-1, with a weak D call TRBD1 (5 bases). CDR3 length equals 15 residues. The V gene lost 2 bases and the J gene lost 6 bases, with 16 bases spanning the gap. Germline V gene data show CDR1 as MDHEN and CDR2 as SYDVKM.

This chain uses TRBV19 with TRBJ2-5; 8 bases line up with TRBD1. Germline CDR1 reads LNHDA; CDR2 reads SQIVND (reference sequence). V trimming: 4 bases; J trimming: 4 bases; junction bases outside the gene matches: 8. The CDR3 runs to 15 residues. CDR3 sequence: CASSTTGQARETQYF. The CDR3 DNA reads as TGTGCCAGTAGTACAACGGGACAGGCCAGAGAGACCCAGTACTTC.

The J gene is TRBJ1-1, the V gene TRBV6-1, with D possibly matching TRBD1 (5 bases). V lost 2 bases, J lost 11 bases, and 21 bases lay in between. This CDR3 contains 15 residues. Germline V lookup: CDR1 MNHNS, CDR2 SASEGT. CDR3 amino acids: CASSERGTLYRRAFF. As DNA, the CDR3 is TGTGCCAGCAGTGAACGAGGGACTTTATACAGGAGGGCTTTCTTT.

CDR3 bases: TGTGCCAGCAGCTTAGAGGTAGCGACCTCGACCGGGGAGCTGTTTTTT. This translates into CASSLEVATSTGELFF. V usage is TRBV7-8 and J usage is TRBJ2-2; D might be TRBD2 (5 bases). CDR3 length equals 16 residues. Per germline, CDR1 SGHVS and CDR2 FQNEAQ. Between the trimmed V and J ends, which lost 1 base and 5 bases, there was a span of 14 bases.

This sequence joins TRBV6-5 and TRBJ2-7, with D perhaps TRBD1 (7 bases). The CDR3 has 16 residues. Per the germline V gene, CDR1 is MNHEY and CDR2 is SVGAGI. The V gene lost 0 bases and the J gene lost 4 bases, with 16 bases spanning the gap. The CDR3 nucleotides are TGTGCCAGCAGTTACTCCTTCGGAGGGGGCGGATACGAGCAGTACTTC. This translates into CASSYSFGGGGYEQYF.

The V gene is TRBV4-2, the J gene TRBJ2-1, with TRBD2 matching 8 bases. The CDR3 loop spans 16 amino acids. The V gene's germline CDR1 is LGHNA and CDR2 YNFKEQ. With 0 bases clipped from V and 6 bases from J, the junction kept 7 bases outside the gene matches. In DNA, the CDR3 is TGTGCCAGCAGCCAAGACCATGTAGCGGGACCCAATGAGCAGTTCTTC. The encoded protein is CASSQDHVAGPNEQFF.

The chain joins TRBV27 to TRBJ2-3; possible D gene TRBD2, 6 bases. Germline V gene sequence: CDR1 MNHEY, CDR2 SMNVEV (reference sequence). The CDR3 has 18 amino acids. Between the trimmed V and J ends, which lost 0 bases and 3 bases, there was a span of 19 bases. The CDR3 sequence: CASSLSILGAGFTDTQYF. In DNA, the CDR3 is TGTGCCAGCAGTTTATCGATTCTGGGTGCGGGATTTACAGATACGCAGTATTTT.

The V call is TRBV19, the J call TRBJ2-7; TRBD2 aligns across 8 bases. V was pared by 5 bases and J by 4 bases, with 10 bases of the junction left unmatched. The germline gives CDR1 LNHDA, CDR2 SQIVND (reference sequence). CDR3 length: 15 residues. The CDR3 region has the DNA TGTGCCAGTAGTTCCCGGACTAGCAGTCCGTACGAGCAGTACTTC. Protein sequence: CASSSRTSSPYEQYF.

This rearrangement joins TRBV6-5 to TRBJ1-1; TRBD1 might be the D (6 bases). Trimming left V 6 bases short and J 0 bases short, with 14 bases between. This CDR3 comprises 15 residues. Germline loops: CDR1 MNHEY, CDR2 SVGAGI. This chain's CDR3 is CASSPAGALNTEAFF. CDR3 sequence (DNA): TGTGCCAGCAGCCCGGCGGGGGCTTTGAACACTGAAGCTTTCTTT.

This clone appeared a single time. The chain combines TRBV5-1 with TRBJ2-7, with 10 bases aligning to TRBD2. The CDR3 runs 16 residues. Germline-derived CDR1 and CDR2 are SGHRS and YFSETQ. The V and J ends lost 4 bases and 0 bases, in that order; junction bases with no gene match: 7. CDR3 DNA sequence: TGCGCCAGCAGCGCGGGGACTAGCGCGAACTCCTACGAGCAGTACTTC. It yields the protein CASSAGTSANSYEQYF.

CDR3 sequence reads: CASSRLRGNTIYF. In nucleotides, the CDR3 is TGTGCCAGCAGCCGACTGAGAGGAAACACCATATATTTT. This rearrangement joins TRBV6-5 to TRBJ1-3; D is unclear. This CDR3 contains 13 residues. In germline, CDR1 is MNHEY, CDR2 SVGAGI. V lost 6 bases, J lost 4 bases, and 10 bases lay in between.

The rearrangement joins TRBV9 to TRBJ1-3; TRBD1 aligns across 7 bases. Germline V gives CDR1 SGDLS, CDR2 YYNGEE. V lost 4 bases to trimming and J lost 4 bases; unmatched junction nucleotides: 8. The CDR3 is made up of 15 amino acids. The CDR3 protein is CASSPRQGSGNTIYF. The CDR3, as DNA: TGTGCCAGCAGCCCCCGACAGGGCTCAGGAAACACCATATATTTT.

The V call is TRBV15, the J call TRBJ2-5; D might be TRBD1 (5 bases). There are 14 residues in the CDR3. Germline CDR1 reads LNHNV; CDR2 reads YYDKDF (reference sequence). Deletions cut 0 bases from V and 3 bases from J, with 8 bases between. The CDR3 nucleotides are TGTGCCACCAGCAGAGATAAGGGGAAAGAGACCCAGTACTTC. It specifies CATSRDKGKETQYF. The full variable domain, with the rest looked up from reference TRBV15 and TRBJ2-5, is DAMVIQNPRYQVTQFGKPVTLSCSQTLNHNVMYWYQQKSSQAPKLLFHYYDKDFNNEADTPDNFQSRRPNTSFCFLDIRSPGLGDTAMYLCATSRDKGKETQYFGPGTRLLVL.

The J gene is TRBJ1-3, the V gene TRBV28, with TRBD1 identical over 8 bases. The CDR3 length is 15 residues. Germline loops: CDR1 MDHEN, CDR2 SYDVKM. V shed 4 bases and J 4 bases; nucleotides not matched to a gene: 6. CDR3 region: CASSSRGRFGNTIYF. The CDR3 nucleotides are TGTGCCAGCAGTTCCAGGGGGCGCTTCGGAAACACCATATATTTT.